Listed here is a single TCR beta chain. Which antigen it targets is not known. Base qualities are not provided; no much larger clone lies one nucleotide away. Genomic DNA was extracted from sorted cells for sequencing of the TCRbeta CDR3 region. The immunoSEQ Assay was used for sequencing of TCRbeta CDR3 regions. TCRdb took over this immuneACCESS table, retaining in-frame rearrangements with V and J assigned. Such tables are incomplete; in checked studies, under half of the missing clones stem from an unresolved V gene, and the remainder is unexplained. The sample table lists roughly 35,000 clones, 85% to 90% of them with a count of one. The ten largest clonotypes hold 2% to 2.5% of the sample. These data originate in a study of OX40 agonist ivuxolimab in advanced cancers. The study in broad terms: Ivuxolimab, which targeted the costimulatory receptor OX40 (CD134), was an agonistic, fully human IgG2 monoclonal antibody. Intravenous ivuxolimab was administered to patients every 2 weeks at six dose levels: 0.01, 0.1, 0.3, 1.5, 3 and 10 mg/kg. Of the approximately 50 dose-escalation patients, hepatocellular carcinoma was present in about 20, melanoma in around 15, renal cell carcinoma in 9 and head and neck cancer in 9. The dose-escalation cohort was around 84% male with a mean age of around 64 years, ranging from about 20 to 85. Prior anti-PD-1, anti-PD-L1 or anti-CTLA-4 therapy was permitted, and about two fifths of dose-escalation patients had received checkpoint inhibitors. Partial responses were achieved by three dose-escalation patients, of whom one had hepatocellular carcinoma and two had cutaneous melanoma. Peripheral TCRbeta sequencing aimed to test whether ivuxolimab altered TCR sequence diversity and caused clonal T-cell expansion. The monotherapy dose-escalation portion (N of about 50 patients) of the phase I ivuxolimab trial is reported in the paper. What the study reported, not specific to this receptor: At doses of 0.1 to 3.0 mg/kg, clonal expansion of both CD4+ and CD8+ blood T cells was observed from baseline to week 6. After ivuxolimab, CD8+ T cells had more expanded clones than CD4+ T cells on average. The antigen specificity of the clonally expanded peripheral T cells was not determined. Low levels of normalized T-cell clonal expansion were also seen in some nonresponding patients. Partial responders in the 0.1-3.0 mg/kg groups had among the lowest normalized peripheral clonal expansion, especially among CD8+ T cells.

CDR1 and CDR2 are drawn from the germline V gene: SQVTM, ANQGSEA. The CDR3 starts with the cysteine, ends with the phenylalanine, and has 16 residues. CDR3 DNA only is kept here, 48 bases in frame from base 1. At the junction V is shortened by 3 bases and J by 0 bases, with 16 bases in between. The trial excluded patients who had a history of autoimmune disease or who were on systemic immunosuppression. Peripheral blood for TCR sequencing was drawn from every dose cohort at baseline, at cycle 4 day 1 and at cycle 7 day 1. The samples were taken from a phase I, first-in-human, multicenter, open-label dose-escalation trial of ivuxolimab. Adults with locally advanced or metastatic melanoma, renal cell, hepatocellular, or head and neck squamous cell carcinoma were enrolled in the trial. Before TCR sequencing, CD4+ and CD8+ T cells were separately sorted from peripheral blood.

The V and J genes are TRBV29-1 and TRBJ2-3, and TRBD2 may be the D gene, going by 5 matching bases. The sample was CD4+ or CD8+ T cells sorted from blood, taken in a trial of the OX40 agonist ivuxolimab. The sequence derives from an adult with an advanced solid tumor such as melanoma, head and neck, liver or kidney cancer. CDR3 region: CSVDSYSVSSTDTQYF. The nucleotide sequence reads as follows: TGCAGCGTTGACTCATATAGCGTTTCTAGCACAGATACGCAGTATTTT.